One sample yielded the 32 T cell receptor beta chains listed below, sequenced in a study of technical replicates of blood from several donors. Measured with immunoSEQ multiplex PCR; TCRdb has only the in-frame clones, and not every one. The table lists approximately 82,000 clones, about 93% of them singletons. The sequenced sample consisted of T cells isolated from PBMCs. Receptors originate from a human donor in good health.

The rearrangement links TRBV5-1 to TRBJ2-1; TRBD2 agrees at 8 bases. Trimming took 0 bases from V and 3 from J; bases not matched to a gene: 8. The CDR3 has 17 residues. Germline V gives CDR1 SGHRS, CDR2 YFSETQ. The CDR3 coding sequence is TGCGCCAGCAGCTTGGAGCCGATAGCGGGACTCTACAATGAGCAGTTCTTC. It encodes CASSLEPIAGLYNEQFF.

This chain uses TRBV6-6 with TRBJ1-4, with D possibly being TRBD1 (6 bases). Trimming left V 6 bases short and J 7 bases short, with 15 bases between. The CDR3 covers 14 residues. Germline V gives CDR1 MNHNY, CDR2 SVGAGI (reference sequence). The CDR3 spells CASSLGGRVEKLFF. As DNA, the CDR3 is TGTGCCAGCAGCCTCGGGGGGCGCGTTGAAAAACTGTTTTTT.

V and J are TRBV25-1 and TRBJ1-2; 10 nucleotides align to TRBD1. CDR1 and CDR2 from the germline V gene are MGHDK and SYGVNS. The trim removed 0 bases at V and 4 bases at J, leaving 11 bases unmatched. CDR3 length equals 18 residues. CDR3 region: CASSEYTSTGGAIYGYTF. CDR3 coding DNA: TGTGCCAGCAGTGAATACACTTCGACAGGGGGCGCCATCTATGGCTACACCTTC.

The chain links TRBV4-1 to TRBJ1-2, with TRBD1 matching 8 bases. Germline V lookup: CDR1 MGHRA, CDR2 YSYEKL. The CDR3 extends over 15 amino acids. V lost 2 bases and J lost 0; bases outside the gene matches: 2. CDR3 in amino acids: CASSQRTGSNYGYTF. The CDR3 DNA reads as TGCGCCAGCAGCCAACGGACAGGGTCTAACTATGGCTACACCTTC.

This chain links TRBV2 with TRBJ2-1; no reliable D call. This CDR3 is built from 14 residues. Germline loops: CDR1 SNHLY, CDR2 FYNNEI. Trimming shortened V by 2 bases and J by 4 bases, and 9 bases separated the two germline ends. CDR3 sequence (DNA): TGTGCCAGCAGTGAACACTCGGTTTACAATGAGCAGTTCTTC. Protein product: CASSEHSVYNEQFF.

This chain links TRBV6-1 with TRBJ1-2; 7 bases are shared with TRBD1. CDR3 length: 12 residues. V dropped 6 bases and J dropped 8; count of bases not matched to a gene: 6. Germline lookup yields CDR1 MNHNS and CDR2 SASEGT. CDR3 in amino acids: CASSRDRVGYTF. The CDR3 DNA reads TGTGCCAGCAGCCGGGACAGAGTGGGCTACACCTTC.

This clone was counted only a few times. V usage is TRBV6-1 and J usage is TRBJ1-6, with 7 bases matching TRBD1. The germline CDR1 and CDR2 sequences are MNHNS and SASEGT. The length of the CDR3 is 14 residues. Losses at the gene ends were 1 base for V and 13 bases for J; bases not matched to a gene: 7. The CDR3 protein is CASSEVGTARPLHF. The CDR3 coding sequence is TGTGCCAGCAGTGAAGTAGGGACAGCCAGGCCCCTCCACTTT.

CDR3 protein: CASSPRLRGGLAEYNEQFF. The CDR3 coding sequence is TGTGCCAGCAGCCCCCGACTGCGGGGGGGCCTAGCGGAATACAATGAGCAGTTCTTC. The chain carries TRBV7-9 and TRBJ2-1; 9 positions match TRBD2. V shed 5 bases and J 4 bases; nucleotides not matched to a gene: 18. The CDR3 length is 19 residues. Germline V CDR1 and CDR2: SEHNR, FQNEAQ (reference sequence).

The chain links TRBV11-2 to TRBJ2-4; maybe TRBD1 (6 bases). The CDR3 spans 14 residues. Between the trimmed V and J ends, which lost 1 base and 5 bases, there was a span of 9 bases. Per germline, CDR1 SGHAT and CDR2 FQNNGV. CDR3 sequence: CASSLAGAENIQYF. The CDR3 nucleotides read TGTGCCAGCAGCTTAGCAGGGGCCGAAAACATTCAGTACTTC.

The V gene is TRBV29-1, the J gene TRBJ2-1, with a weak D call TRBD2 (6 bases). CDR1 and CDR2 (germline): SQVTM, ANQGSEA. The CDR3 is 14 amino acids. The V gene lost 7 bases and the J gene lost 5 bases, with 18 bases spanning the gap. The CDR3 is CSGWGEADNNEQFF. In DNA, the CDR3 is TGCAGCGGGTGGGGGGAGGCAGATAACAATGAGCAGTTCTTC.

The CDR3 DNA is TGTGCCAGCAGCCAAGGGTATCGGGGGTCTAACACTGAAGCTTTCTTT. This gives the protein CASSQGYRGSNTEAFF. This chain joins TRBV4-2 and TRBJ1-1; the D gene is possibly TRBD1 (5 bases). The CDR3 length is 16 residues. Trimming removed 1 base at V and 2 bases at J, with 14 bases between. Looked up from germline, CDR1 is LGHNA and CDR2 is YNFKEQ.

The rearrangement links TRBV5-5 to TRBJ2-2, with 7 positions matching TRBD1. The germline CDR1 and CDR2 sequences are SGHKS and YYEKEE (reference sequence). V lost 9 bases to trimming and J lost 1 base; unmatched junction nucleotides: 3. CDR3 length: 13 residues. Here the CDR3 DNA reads TGTGCCACCAACAGGGGGAACACCGGGGAGCTGTTTTTT. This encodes CATNRGNTGELFF.

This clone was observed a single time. The CDR3 sequence: CASSRGGGQYEQYF. For the CDR3, the DNA is TGTGCCTCATCACGCGGCGGGGGGCAATACGAGCAGTACTTC. The chain joins TRBV6-1 to TRBJ2-7; 8 nucleotides agree with TRBD2. Germline lookup yields CDR1 MNHNS and CDR2 SASEGT. Losses at the gene ends were 11 bases for V and 4 bases for J; bases not matched to a gene: 13. The CDR3 runs to 14 residues.

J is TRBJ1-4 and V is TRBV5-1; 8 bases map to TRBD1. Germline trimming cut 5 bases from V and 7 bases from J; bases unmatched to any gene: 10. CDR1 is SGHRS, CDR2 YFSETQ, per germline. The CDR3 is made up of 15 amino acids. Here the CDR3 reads CASRPRTGSGEKLFF. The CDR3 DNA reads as TGCGCCAGCAGACCCAGGACAGGGTCAGGTGAAAAACTGTTTTTT.

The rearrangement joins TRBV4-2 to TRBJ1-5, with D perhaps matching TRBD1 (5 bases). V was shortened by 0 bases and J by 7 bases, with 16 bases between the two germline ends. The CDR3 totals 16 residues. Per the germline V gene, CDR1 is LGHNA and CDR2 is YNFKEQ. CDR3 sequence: CASSQELAGRDQPQHF. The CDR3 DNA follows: TGTGCCAGCAGCCAAGAATTGGCAGGGAGGGACCAGCCCCAGCATTTT.

As DNA, the CDR3 is TGTGCCAGCCTTTTTCGGGGGGCGGGTATAGGCTACACCTTC. Its protein product is CASLFRGAGIGYTF. This chain links TRBV2 with TRBJ1-2; the D gene is possibly TRBD1 (6 bases). The ends were cut back, 8 bases at V and 8 bases at J, with 21 bases in the middle. The CDR3 is 14 amino acids. CDR1 is SNHLY and CDR2 is FYNNEI in the germline V gene.

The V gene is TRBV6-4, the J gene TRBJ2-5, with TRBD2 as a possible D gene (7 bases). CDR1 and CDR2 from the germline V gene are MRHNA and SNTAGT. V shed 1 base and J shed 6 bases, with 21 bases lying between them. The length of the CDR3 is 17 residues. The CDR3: CASSDWYGGPFRKTQYF. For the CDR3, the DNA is TGTGCCAGCAGTGACTGGTACGGGGGGCCATTTAGGAAGACCCAGTACTTC.

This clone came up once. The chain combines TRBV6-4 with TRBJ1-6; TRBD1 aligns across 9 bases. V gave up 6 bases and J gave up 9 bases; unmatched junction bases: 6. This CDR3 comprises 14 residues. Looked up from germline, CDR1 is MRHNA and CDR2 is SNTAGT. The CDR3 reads CASRGQGIGSPLHF. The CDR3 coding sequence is TGTGCCAGCAGAGGACAGGGGATTGGTTCACCCCTCCACTTT.

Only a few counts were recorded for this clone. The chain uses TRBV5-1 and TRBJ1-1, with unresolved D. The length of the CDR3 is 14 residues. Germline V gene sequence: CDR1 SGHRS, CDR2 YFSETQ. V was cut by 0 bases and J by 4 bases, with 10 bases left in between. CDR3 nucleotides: TGCGCCAGCAGCTTGGGGCAGCGGGCCACTGAAGCTTTCTTT. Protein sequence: CASSLGQRATEAFF.

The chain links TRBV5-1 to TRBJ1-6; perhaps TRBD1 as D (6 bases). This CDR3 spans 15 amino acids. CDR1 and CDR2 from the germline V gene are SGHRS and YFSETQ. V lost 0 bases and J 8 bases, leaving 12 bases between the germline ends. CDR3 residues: CASSLAQGRDSPLHF. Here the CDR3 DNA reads TGCGCCAGCAGCTTGGCTCAGGGGCGAGATTCACCCCTCCACTTT.

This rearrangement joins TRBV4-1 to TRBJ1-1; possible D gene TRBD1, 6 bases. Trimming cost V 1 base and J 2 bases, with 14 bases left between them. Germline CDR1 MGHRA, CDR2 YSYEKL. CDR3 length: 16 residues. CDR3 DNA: TGCGCCAGCAGCCAAGTACAGGGCAGGAGCAACACTGAAGCTTTCTTT. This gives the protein CASSQVQGRSNTEAFF.

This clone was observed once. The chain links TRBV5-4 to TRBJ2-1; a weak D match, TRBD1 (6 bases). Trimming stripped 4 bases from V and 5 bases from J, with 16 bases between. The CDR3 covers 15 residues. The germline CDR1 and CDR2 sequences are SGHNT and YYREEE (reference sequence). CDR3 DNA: TGTGCCAGCAGCCCCCAGGGGACCAACGACAATGAGCAGTTCTTC. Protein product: CASSPQGTNDNEQFF. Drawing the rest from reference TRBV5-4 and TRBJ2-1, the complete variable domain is ETGVTQSPTHLIKTRGQQVTLRCSSQSGHNTVSWYQQALGQGPQFIFQYYREEENGRGNFPPRFSGLQFPNYSSELNVNALELDDSALYLCASSPQGTNDNEQFFGPGTRLTVL.

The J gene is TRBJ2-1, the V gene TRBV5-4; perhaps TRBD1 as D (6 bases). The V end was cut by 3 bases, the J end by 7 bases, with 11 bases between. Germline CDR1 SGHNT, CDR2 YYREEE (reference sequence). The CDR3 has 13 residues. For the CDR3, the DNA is TGTGCCAGCAGCTCAGAGGGGGTTAATGAGCAGTTCTTC. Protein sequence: CASSSEGVNEQFF.

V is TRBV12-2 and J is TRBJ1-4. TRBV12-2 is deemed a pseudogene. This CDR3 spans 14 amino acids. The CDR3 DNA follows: TGTGCAAGTCGCCTACTAGCAACTAATGAAAAACTGTTTTTT. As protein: CASRLLATNEKLFF.

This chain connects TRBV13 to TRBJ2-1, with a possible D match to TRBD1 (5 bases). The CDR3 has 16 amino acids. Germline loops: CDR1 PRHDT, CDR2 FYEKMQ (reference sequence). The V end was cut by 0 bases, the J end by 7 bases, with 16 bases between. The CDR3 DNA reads TGTGCCAGCAGCTTAGGCCGGGCTTTTAAGGGGAATGAGCAGTTCTTC. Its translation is CASSLGRAFKGNEQFF.

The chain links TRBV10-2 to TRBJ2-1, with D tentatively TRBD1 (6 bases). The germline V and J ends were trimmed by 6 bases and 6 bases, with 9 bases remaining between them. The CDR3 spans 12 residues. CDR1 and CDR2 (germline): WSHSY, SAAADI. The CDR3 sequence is CASRTGSNEQFF. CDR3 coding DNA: TGCGCCAGCAGAACAGGGAGCAATGAGCAGTTCTTC.

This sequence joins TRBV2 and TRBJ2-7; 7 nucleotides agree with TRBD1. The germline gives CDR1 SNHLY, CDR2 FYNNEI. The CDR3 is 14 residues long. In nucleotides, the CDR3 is TGTGCTGGCCGAAAGCAGACAGGGTTCAACGAGCAGTACTTC. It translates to CAGRKQTGFNEQYF.

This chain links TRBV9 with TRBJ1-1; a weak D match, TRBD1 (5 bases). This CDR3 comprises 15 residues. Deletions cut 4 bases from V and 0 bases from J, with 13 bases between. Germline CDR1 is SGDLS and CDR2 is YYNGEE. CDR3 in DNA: TGTGCCAGCAGCCCAAGGGGCACAGTGAACACTGAAGCTTTCTTT. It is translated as CASSPRGTVNTEAFF.

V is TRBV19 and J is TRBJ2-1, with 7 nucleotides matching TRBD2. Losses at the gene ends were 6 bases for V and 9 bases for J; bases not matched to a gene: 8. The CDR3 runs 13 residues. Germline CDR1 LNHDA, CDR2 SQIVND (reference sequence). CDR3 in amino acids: CASRRESRGEQFF. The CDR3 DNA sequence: TGTGCCAGTAGGCGGGAGTCCCGGGGTGAGCAGTTCTTC.

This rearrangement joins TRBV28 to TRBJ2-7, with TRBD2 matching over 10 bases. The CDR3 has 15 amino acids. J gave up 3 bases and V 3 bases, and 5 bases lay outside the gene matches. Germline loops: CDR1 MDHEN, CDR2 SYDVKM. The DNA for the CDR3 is TGTGCCAGCAGTTTTAGGGCTAGCGGGAGCTACGAGCAGTACTTC. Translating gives CASSFRASGSYEQYF.

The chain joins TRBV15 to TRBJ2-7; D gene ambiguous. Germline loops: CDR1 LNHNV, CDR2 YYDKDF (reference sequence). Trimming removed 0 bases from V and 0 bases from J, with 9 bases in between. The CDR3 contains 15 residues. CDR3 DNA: TGTGCCACCAGCAGAGATCAGGATAGCTCCTACGAGCAGTACTTC. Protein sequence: CATSRDQDSSYEQYF. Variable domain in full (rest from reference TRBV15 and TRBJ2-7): DAMVIQNPRYQVTQFGKPVTLSCSQTLNHNVMYWYQQKSSQAPKLLFHYYDKDFNNEADTPDNFQSRRPNTSFCFLDIRSPGLGDTAMYLCATSRDQDSSYEQYFGPGTRLTVT.

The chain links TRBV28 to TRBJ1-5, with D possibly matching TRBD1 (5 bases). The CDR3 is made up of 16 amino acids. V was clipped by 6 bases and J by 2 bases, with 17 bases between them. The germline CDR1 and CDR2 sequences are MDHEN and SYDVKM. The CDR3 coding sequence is TGTGCCAGCAGCCGAGAAATGGGAGGGGGCAATCAGCCCCAGCATTTT. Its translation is CASSREMGGGNQPQHF. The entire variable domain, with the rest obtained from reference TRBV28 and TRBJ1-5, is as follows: DVKVTQSSRYLVKRTGEKVFLECVQDMDHENMFWYRQDPGLGLRLIYFSYDVKMKEKGDIPEGYSVSREKKERFSLILESASTNQTSMYLCASSREMGGGNQPQHFGDGTRLSIL.